The 3 T cell receptor beta chains reported below all come from one sample, sequenced in a study of early T cells in non-severe SARS-CoV-2 infection. TCRdb reprocessed the 5' RACE reads via MiXCR and lists one record per CDR3 protein. The repertoire holds 66,000 or so distinct CDR3 sequences, with around 13% as singletons. Sequenced sample: whole blood. The receptor set was obtained from an adult who was a healthcare worker with PCR-confirmed SARS-CoV-2 infection or an uninfected control (not recorded which).

On this clonotype itself: A junction boundary mismatches the germline segment, possibly from a read error. The chain has TRBV7-3 and TRBJ2-3; 14 bases map to TRBD2. The CDR3 loop spans 17 amino acids. CDR1 is SGHTA, CDR2 FQGTGA, per germline. CDR3 bases: TGTGCCCGCAGCCTCTACGGGACTAGCGGGAGAACAGATACGCAGTATTTT. Translation gives CARSLYGTSGRTDTQYF. The whole variable domain, remainder taken from reference TRBV7-3 and TRBJ2-3, is GAGVSQTPSNKVTEKGKYVELRCDPISGHTALYWYRQSLGQGPEFLIYFQGTGAADDSGLPNDRFFAVRPEGSVSTLKIQRTERGDSAVYLCARSLYGTSGRTDTQYFGPGTRLTVL.

This clonotype was found many times. The gene calls are TRBV7-9 and TRBJ1-2; possibly TRBD1 for D (5 bases). V was cut by 5 bases and J by 5 bases, with 18 bases left in between. Germline CDR1 is SEHNR and CDR2 is FQNEAQ (reference sequence). CDR3 length: 15 amino acids. CDR3 nucleotide sequence: TGTGCCAGCAGCCGAACTACTGGACAAACTTATGGCTACACCTTC. This codes for CASSRTTGQTYGYTF.

The rearrangement links TRBV12-3 or TRBV12-4 to TRBJ2-1, with 9 bases matching TRBD2. Germline trimming cut 3 bases from V and 11 bases from J; bases unmatched to any gene: 11. This CDR3 has 15 residues. The CDR3 loop is CASSFVGGRARQQFF. In DNA, the CDR3 is TGTGCCAGCAGTTTCGTTGGCGGGAGGGCCCGACAGCAGTTCTTC.